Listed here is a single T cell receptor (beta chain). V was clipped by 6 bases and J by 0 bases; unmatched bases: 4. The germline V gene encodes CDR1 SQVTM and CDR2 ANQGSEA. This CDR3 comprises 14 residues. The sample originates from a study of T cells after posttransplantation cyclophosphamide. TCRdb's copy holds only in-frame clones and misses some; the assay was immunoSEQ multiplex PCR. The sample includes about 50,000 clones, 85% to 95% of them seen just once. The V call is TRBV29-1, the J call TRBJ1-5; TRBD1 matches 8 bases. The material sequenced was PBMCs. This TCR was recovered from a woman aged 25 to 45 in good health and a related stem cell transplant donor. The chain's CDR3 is CSVLTGDSNQPQHF. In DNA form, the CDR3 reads TGCAGCGTCCTGACAGGGGATAGCAATCAGCCCCAGCATTTT.